This T cell receptor (beta chain) was observed in a study of PD-L1 blockade in urothelial cancer. About the research overall: The patients had undergone anywhere from 0 to 3 prior chemotherapy regimens. Median T cell yield per blood sample was some 140,000 cells.

Templates that were synthetic TCR analogs were spiked into each PCR. Method: immunoSEQ multiplex PCR; TCRdb's copy keeps in-frame clones and lacks some. The sample lists some 110,000 clones, about 91% occurring once. The CDR3 has 14 amino acids. Germline V gives CDR1 MDHEN, CDR2 SYDVKM. Trimming removed 6 bases from V and 8 bases from J, with 19 bases in between. The time point here: peripheral blood 6 weeks after treatment start. This receptor was taken from a man in his 60s with urothelial cancer. The V gene is TRBV28, the J gene TRBJ1-1, with D possibly being TRBD1 (6 bases). This specimen consisted of PBMCs, obtained around atezolizumab (anti-PD-L1) treatment. This chain's CDR3 is CASSYPQVGAEAFF. CDR3 sequence (DNA): TGTGCCAGCAGCTACCCTCAGGTGGGGGCAGAAGCTTTCTTT.